These 15 T cell receptor beta chains were all obtained from the same sample, sequenced in a study of T cells expressing NK-cell markers. TCRdb reprocessed the 5' RACE reads and stores each CDR3 protein as one record, lacking DNA. This table lists 350,000 to 400,000 distinct CDR3 sequences. Specimen: blood T cells: a sorted CD56 or NKG2C T cell subset, CD4+ or CD8+ T cells, or bulk PBMC T cells (not recorded which). These receptors came from a woman aged 45 to 65 in good health.

The chain has TRBV12-3 or TRBV12-4 and TRBJ1-2; TCRdb's D gene call, TRBD1, goes unchecked for lack of DNA. CDR3 size: 14 residues. CDR3 protein: CASSFPGRMGGYTF.

J is TRBJ2-1 and V is TRBV20-1. The CDR3 covers 13 residues. Germline V gene lookup returns CDR1 DFQATT and CDR2 SNEGSKA (reference sequence). CDR3 protein: CSATLDYYNEQFF.

V is TRBV11-2 and J is TRBJ2-2. Germline V lookup: CDR1 SGHAT, CDR2 FQNNGV. The CDR3 extends over 14 amino acids. CDR3 amino acids: CASSIYDGAGELFF.

This chain's CDR3 is CASRLAGDQETQYF. The chain joins TRBV7-9 to TRBJ2-5. Germline V CDR1 and CDR2: SEHNR, FQNEAQ (reference sequence). The CDR3 is made up of 14 amino acids.

The chain joins TRBV12-3 or TRBV12-4 to TRBJ2-5; TCRdb selects TRBD1, and the lack of DNA leaves this call unchecked. The CDR3 runs to 15 residues. The CDR3 loop is CASRTAGGYQETQYF.

This sequence joins TRBV5-4 and TRBJ2-3; TCRdb designates TRBD2, a call that cannot be tested without DNA. The CDR3 runs 13 residues. CDR1 and CDR2 from the germline V gene are SGHNT and YYREEE (reference sequence). The CDR3: CASSFEGPDTQYF.

V gene TRBV12-3 or TRBV12-4 combines with J gene TRBJ2-3; TCRdb outputs TRBD1, but without DNA this stays unchecked. The CDR3 sequence is 15 residues long. CDR3 amino acids: CASRPTTGGSRTQYF.

The CDR3 loop is CSARDPQLAGGPRSYNEQFF. The rearrangement uses TRBV20-1 and TRBJ2-1; TCRdb indicates TRBD2, and absent DNA this call remains unverified. The CDR3 totals 20 residues. CDR1 and CDR2 from the germline V gene are DFQATT and SNEGSKA (reference sequence).

This chain uses TRBV7-6 with TRBJ2-3; with no DNA, the TCRdb D assignment of TRBD2 cannot be verified. CDR1 is SGHVS, CDR2 FNYEAQ, per germline. CDR3 length: 17 residues. The CDR3 sequence is CASSRRTSGSGTDTQYF. Full variable domain (remainder filled in from reference TRBV7-6 and TRBJ2-3): GAGVSQSPRYKVTKRGQDVALRCDPISGHVSLYWYRQALGQGPEFLTYFNYEAQQDKSGLPNDRFSAERPEGSISTLTIQRTEQRDSAMYRCASSRRTSGSGTDTQYFGPGTRLTVL.

The chain couples TRBV30 to TRBJ2-1; the TRBD1 assignment by TCRdb is unverifiable without DNA. CDR1 is GTSNPN, CDR2 SVGIG, per germline (reference sequence). The length of the CDR3 is 11 residues. This chain's CDR3 is CACLRGREQFF. The full variable domain, completed using reference TRBV30 and TRBJ2-1, is SQTIHQWPATLVQPVGSPLSLECTVEGTSNPNLYWYRQAAGRGLQLLFYSVGIGQISSEVPQNLSASRPQDRQFILSSKKLLLSDSGFYLCACLRGREQFFGPGTRLTVL.

The chain carries TRBV7-3 and TRBJ2-1; TCRdb indicates TRBD2, and absent DNA this call remains unverified. Germline V gene lookup returns CDR1 SGHTA and CDR2 FQGTGA. The CDR3 runs 16 residues. CDR3: CASSNPSGSSYNEQFF.

The chain carries TRBV5-1 and TRBJ1-1; checking the TCRdb D call of TRBD1 is not possible without DNA. The CDR3 is 16 amino acids. Germline V lookup: CDR1 SGHRS, CDR2 YFSETQ. The CDR3 reads CASSKTSGGLGTEAFF.

This chain links TRBV11-2 with TRBJ2-1; TCRdb reports TRBD1, a call that lacks DNA to check it against. CDR1 is SGHAT and CDR2 is FQNNGV in the germline V gene. The CDR3 covers 16 residues. The CDR3: CASSSNRDTYYNEQFF.

The chain carries TRBV18 and TRBJ2-2; checking the TCRdb D call of TRBD1 is not possible without DNA. This CDR3 has 19 amino acids. Germline CDR1 and CDR2: KGHSH and LQKENI. This CDR3 reads CASSPYPLRDSGSHGELFF. The full variable domain, with the rest looked up from reference TRBV18 and TRBJ2-2, is NAGVMQNPRHLVRRRGQEARLRCSPMKGHSHVYWYRQLPEEGLKFMVYLQKENIIDESGMPKERFSAEFPKEGPSILRIQQVVRGDSAAYFCASSPYPLRDSGSHGELFFGEGSRLTVL.

The V and J genes are TRBV7-8 and TRBJ2-1; the D call of TRBD2 rests on TCRdb alone, since no DNA is present to check it. This CDR3 spans 16 amino acids. Per germline, CDR1 SGHVS and CDR2 FQNEAQ. CDR3 residues: CASSPSSGRAYNEQFF.